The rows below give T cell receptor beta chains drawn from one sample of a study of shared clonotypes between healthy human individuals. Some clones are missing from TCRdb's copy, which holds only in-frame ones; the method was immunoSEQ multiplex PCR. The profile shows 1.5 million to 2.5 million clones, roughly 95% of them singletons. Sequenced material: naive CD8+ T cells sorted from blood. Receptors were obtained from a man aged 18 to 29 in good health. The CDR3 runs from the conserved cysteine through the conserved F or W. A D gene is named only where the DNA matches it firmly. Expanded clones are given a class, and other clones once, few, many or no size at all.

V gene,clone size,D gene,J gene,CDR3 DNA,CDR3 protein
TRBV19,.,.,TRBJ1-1,TGTGCCAGTAGTATAGTGGGAGGGGGCACTGAAGCTTTCTTT,CASSIVGGGTEAFF
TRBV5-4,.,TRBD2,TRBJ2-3,TGTGCCAGCAGTTTAGCGGGGGGGCCGTCAGATACGCAGTATTTT,CASSLAGGPSDTQYF
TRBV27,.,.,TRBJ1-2,TGTGCCAGCGGCCCAGCGCTAGCTAACTATGGCTACACCTTC,CASGPALANYGYTF
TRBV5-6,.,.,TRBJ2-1,TGTGCCAGCAGCTCCTACAATGAGCAGTTCTTC,CASSSYNEQFF
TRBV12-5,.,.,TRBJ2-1,TGTGCTAGTGGTTTGGTACCACCGATCATTCAGTACAATGAGCAGTTCTTC,CASGLVPPIIQYNEQFF
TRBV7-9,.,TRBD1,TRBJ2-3,TGTGCCAGCAGCTTGAGGACAGGGGGCACAGATACGCAGTATTTT,CASSLRTGGTDTQYF
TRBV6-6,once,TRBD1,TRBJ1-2,TGTGCCAGCAGTTATAACGACAGGGTGAACTATGGCTACACCTTC,CASSYNDRVNYGYTF
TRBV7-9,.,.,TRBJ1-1,TGTGCCAGCAGCGCACCAGGGGTGGGGGGCACTGAAGCTTTCTTT,CASSAPGVGGTEAFF
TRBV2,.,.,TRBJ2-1,TGTGCCAGCAAAGTGTCCTCGGAAAGTTCGTTCTTC,CASKVSSESSFF
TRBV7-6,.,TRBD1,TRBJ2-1,TGTGCCAGCAGCTTCCGCTGGCAGGGGGAGAGCAATGAGCAGTTCTTC,CASSFRWQGESNEQFF
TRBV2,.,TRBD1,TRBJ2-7,TGTGCCAGCGGGGGGACAGGGGACGAGCAGTACTTC,CASGGTGDEQYF
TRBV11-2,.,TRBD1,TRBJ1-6,TGTGCCAGCAGCCCCGCGACAGGGGATAATTCACCCCTCCACTTT,CASSPATGDNSPLHF
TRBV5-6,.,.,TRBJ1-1,TGTGCCAGCAGCTTGATTGCAGACCAGATGAACACTGAAGCTTTCTTT,CASSLIADQMNTEAFF
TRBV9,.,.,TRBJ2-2,TGTGCCAGCAGCGTAGGTTCAGGCCCGAACACCGGGGAGCTGTTTTTT,CASSVGSGPNTGELFF
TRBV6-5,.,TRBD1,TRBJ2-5,TGTGCCAGCAGTTACTCGGGCACAGGGGGAGAGACCCAGTACTTC,CASSYSGTGGETQYF
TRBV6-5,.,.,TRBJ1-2,TGTGCCAGCAGTTACCGACAGGTTGGTGGCTACACCTTC,CASSYRQVGGYTF
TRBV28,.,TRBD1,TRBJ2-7,TGTGCCAGCAGCGGACAGGGGATAGGGCAGTACTTC,CASSGQGIGQYF
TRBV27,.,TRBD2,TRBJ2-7,TGTGCCAGCAGACACGGACTAGCGGGGAGGGAGCAGTACTTC,CASRHGLAGREQYF
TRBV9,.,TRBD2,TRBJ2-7,TGTGCCAGCAGCGTAGACGCTAGCGGGATCTACGAGCAGTACTTC,CASSVDASGIYEQYF
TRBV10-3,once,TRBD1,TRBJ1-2,TGTGCCATGAGGGACAGCTCTAACTATGGCTACACCTTC,CAMRDSSNYGYTF
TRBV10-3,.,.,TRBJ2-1,TGTGCCATCATGTTCCAGGAGGGTGAGCAGTTCTTC,CAIMFQEGEQFF
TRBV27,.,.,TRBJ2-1,TGTGCCAGCACGGGACGAACAACAGATGAGCAGTTCTTC,CASTGRTTDEQFF
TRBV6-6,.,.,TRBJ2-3,TGTGCCAGCAGTTCCGGGTCCTGGGGGGCAGATACGCAGTATTTT,CASSSGSWGADTQYF
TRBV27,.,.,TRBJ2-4,TGTGCCAGCAGGTCTACTAGCGCCAAAAACATTCAGTACTTC,CASRSTSAKNIQYF
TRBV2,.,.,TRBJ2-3,TGTGCCCAGGGGCGTAACGACGCTAGCACAGATACGCAGTATTTT,CAQGRNDASTDTQYF
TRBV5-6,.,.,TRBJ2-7,TGTGCCAGCAGCTTGGCCCCGCCTCGGGGGAACGAGCAGTACTTC,CASSLAPPRGNEQYF
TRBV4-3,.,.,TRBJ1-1,TGCGCCAGCAGCCAAGATGTATCCCGCACTGAAGCTTTCTTT,CASSQDVSRTEAFF
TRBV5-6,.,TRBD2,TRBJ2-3,TGTGCCAGCAGCTTGGTCCTAGCGGGAGTCGATACGCAGTATTTT,CASSLVLAGVDTQYF
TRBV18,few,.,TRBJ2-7,TGTGCCAGCTCCCCAGCCACCGGCGAGCAGTACTTC,CASSPATGEQYF
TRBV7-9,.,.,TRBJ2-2,TGTGCCAGCAGCCGGGGAGCCGGGGAGCTGTTTTTT,CASSRGAGELFF